This TCR beta chain came from a study of blood T cells in healthy people across ages. Broader study findings: CMV status of donors was unknown, possibly confounding expanded clonotype changes. More naive CD4+ cells and higher diversity marked long-lived donors relative to aged donors.

A second PCR of 7 to 11 cycles used a sample-barcoded 5' primer and a J-beta primer mix. TCRdb re-called the 5' RACE reads with MiXCR, one entry per CDR3 protein. The sample comprises 850,000 to 1,100,000 distinct CDR3 sequences, 35% to 45% of which are singletons, and roughly 13% rests with the top ten. Each donor was a healthy Caucasian individual from Russia, aged roughly 6 to 90. Regarding this clonotype: Its antigen is not known.

The TCR sequence derives from a man between 18 and 29 years old in good health. The sequenced sample was blood.

CDR3: CASSPREAGVGHGYTF. The CDR3 DNA is TGTGCCAGCAGCCCCCGAGAGGCAGGGGTCGGGCATGGCTACACCTTC. This chain joins TRBV13 and TRBJ1-2; perhaps TRBD1 as D (6 bases). The CDR3 loop spans 16 amino acids. Germline CDR1 is PRHDT and CDR2 is FYEKMQ (reference sequence). V dropped 5 bases and J dropped 6 bases, with 22 bases sitting between them.